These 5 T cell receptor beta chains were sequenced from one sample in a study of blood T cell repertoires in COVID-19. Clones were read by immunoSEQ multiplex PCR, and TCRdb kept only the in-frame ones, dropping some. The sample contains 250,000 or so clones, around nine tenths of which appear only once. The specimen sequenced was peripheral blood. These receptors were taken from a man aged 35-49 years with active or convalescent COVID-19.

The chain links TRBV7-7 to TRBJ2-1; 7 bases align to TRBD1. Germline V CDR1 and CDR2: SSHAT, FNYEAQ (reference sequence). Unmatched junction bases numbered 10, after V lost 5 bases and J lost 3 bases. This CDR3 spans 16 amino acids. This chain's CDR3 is CASSQVGTAYYNEQFF. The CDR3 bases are TGTGCCAGCAGCCAGGTCGGGACAGCATACTACAATGAGCAGTTCTTC.

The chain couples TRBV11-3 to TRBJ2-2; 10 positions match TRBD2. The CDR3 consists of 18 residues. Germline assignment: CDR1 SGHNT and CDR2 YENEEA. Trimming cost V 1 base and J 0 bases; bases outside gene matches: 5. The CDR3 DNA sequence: TGTGCCAGCAGCTTAGCCCTAGCGGGGGCTACGAACACCGGGGAGCTGTTTTTT. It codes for CASSLALAGATNTGELFF.

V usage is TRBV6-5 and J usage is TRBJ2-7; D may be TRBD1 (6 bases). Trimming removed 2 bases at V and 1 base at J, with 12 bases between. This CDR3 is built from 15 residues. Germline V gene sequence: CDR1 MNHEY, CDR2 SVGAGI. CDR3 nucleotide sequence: TGTGCCAGCAGTTACGCCGGGACACTTTCCTACGAGCAGTACTTC. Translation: CASSYAGTLSYEQYF.

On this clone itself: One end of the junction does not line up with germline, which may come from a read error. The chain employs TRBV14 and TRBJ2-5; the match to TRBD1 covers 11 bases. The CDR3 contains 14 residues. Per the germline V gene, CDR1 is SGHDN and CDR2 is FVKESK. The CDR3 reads CASSHLPDRGQENF. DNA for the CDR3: TGTGCCAGCAGCCACCTCCCGGACAGGGGGCAGGAGAACTTC.

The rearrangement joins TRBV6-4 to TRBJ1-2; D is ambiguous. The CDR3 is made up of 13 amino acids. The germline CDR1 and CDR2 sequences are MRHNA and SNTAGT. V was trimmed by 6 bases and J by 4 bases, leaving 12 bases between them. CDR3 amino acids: CASSPAFGYGYTF. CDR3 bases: TGTGCCAGCAGCCCAGCGTTTGGCTATGGCTACACCTTC.